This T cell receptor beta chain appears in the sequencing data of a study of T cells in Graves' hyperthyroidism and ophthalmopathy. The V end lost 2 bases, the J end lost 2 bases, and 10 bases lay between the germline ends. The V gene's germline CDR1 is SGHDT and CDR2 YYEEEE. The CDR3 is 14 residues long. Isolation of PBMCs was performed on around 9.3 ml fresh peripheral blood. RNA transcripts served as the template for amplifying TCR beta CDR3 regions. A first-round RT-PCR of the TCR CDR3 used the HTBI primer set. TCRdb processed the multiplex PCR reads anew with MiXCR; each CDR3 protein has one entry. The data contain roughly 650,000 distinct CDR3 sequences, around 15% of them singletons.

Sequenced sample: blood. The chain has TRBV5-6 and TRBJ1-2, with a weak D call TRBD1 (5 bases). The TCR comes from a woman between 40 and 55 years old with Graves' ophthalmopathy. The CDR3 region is CASSFKQDNYGYTF. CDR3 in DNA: TGTGCCAGCAGCTTTAAACAGGACAACTATGGCTACACCTTC.